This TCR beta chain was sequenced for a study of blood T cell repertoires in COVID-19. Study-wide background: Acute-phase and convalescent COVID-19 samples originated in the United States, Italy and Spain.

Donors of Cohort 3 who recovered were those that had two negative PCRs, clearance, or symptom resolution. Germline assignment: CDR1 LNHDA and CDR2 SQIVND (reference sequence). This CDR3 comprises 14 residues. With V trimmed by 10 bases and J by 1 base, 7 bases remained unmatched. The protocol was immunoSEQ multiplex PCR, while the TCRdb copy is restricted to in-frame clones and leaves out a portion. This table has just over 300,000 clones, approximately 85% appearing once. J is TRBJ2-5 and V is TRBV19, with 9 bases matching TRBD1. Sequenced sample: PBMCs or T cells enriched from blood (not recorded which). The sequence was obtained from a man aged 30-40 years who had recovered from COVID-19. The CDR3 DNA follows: TGTGCCACTAAACGGGACAGGGCCCAAGAGACCCAGTACTTC. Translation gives CATKRDRAQETQYF.